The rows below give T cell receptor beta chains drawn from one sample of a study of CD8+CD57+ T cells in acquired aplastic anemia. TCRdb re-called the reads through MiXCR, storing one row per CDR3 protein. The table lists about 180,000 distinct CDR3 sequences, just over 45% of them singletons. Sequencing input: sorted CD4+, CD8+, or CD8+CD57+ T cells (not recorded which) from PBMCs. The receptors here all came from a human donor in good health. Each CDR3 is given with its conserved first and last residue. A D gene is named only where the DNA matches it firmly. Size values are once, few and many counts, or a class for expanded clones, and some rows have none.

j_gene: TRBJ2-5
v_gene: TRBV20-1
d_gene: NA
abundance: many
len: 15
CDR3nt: TGCAGTGCTAGAGATTTAAACGCTAGACTAGAGACCCAGTACTTC
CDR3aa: CSARDLNARLETQYF

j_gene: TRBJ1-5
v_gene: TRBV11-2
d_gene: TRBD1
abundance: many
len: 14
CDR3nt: TGTGCCAGCAGCTCGGGACAGGGGAATCAGCCCCAGCATTTT
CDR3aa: CASSSGQGNQPQHF

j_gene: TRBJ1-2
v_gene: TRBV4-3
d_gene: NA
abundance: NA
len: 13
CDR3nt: TGCGCCAGCAGCCAAGTTGTGGAGAATGGCTACACCTTC
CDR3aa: CASSQVVENGYTF

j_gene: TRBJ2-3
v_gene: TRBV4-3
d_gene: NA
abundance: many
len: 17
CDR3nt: TGCGCCAGCAGCCAAGTCACGGTCAGGACTAGCACAGATACGCAGTATTTT
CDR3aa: CASSQVTVRTSTDTQYF

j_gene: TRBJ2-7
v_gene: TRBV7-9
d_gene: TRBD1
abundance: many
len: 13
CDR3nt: TGTGCCAGCAGCTCGACAGGGTCAGGGGAGCAGTACTTC
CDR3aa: CASSSTGSGEQYF

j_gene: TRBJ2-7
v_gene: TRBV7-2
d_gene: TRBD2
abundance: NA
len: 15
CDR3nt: TGTGCCAGCAAAAAGGGACTAGCGGGGGCGGGGGAGCAGTACTTC
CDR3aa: CASKKGLAGAGEQYF

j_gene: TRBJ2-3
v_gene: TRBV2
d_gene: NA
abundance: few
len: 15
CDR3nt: TGTGCCAGCAGTGTAAGGGTCCCCGGGGCAGATACGCAGTATTTT
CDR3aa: CASSVRVPGADTQYF

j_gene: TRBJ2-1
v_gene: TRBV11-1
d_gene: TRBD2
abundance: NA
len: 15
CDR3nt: TGTGCCAGCAGCGCGGCGGGGGGCTCCTACAATGAGCAGTTCTTC
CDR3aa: CASSAAGGSYNEQFF

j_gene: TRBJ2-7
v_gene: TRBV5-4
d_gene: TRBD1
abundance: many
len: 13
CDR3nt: TGTGCCAGCAGCTGGGGACAGGGGTACGAGCAGTACTTC
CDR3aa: CASSWGQGYEQYF

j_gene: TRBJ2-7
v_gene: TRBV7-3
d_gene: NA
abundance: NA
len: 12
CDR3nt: TGTGCCAGCATCTCCGAAGCCTACGAGCAGTACTTC
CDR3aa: CASISEAYEQYF

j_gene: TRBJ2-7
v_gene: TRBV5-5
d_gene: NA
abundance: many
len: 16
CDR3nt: TGTGCCAGCAGCCCGGAGGTGGGCAGGGCAGCCTACGAGCAGTACTTC
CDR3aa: CASSPEVGRAAYEQYF

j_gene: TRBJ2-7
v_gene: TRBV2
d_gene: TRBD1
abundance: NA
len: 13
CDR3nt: TGTGCCGCGGCTAAACAGGGGGCCTACGAGCAGTACTTC
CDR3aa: CAAAKQGAYEQYF

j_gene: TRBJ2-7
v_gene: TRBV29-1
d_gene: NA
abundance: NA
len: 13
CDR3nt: TGCAGCTCAAGGGGGGGGCCCTCCTACGAGCAGTACTTC
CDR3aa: CSSRGGPSYEQYF

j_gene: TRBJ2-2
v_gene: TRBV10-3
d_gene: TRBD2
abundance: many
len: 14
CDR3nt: TGTGCCATCAGGGGACTAGCGGGGACCGGGGAGCTGTTTTTT
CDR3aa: CAIRGLAGTGELFF

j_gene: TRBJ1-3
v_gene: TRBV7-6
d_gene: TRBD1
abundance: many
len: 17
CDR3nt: TGTGCCAGCAGCTTGGGAAACAGGGGGCGCCGCGGAAACACCATATATTTT
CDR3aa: CASSLGNRGRRGNTIYF

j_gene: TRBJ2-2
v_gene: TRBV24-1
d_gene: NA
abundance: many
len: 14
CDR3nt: TGTGCCACCTCGTACGGGCCAGGGGCCGGGGAGCTGTTTTTT
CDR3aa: CATSYGPGAGELFF

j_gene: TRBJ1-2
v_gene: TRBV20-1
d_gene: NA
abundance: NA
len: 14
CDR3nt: TGCAGTGCTGCAACCAGGTGTAGGGGTTATGGCTACACCTTC
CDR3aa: CSAATRCRGYGYTF